The present T cell receptor beta chain was sequenced within a study of T cells in localized non-small cell lung cancer. Whole-study findings and limits: Researchers found a median approximately 60 of the top 100 tumor clones in adjacent lung. There was higher T cell clonality in uninvolved adjacent lung than in tumor, and it was highest there.

Profiled with immunoSEQ multiplex PCR; TCRdb holds only in-frame clones, not every one. The sample holds tens of thousands of clones; 85% to 90% are singletons and the top ten take 5.5% to 7%. As regards this clone: The target antigen is unknown.

V shed 3 bases and J 1 base; nucleotides not matched to a gene: 2. CDR3 length: 15 residues. The V gene's germline CDR1 is SGHNT and CDR2 YYREEE (reference sequence). This TCR came from a male donor aged 60 or over with stage I squamous cell lung carcinoma. The V call is TRBV5-4, the J call TRBJ2-5; 11 nucleotides align to TRBD2. This specimen consisted of peripheral blood, obtained before any cancer treatment. The CDR3, as DNA: TGTGCCAGCAGCTCCGGGACTAGCGGCCAAGAGACCCAGTACTTC. It specifies CASSSGTSGQETQYF.